The source of this T cell receptor (beta chain) is a study of blood T cells in healthy people across ages. The authors ran a second PCR of about 7 to 12 cycles using a sample-barcoded 5' primer and a J-beta primer mix. Via MiXCR, TCRdb re-called the 5' RACE reads, giving one row per CDR3 protein. The profile shows under 2,000,000 distinct CDR3 sequences, around half of them singletons. The germline V gene encodes CDR1 SGHTA and CDR2 FQGNSA. V was cut by 1 base and J by 1 base, with 8 bases left in between. The CDR3 extends over 16 amino acids. Input material: blood. The sequence came from a woman aged 40 to 55 in good health. V gene TRBV7-2 combines with J gene TRBJ2-6, with no clear D. Written as DNA, the CDR3 is TGTGCCAGCAGCTTAGGACTGGTTTCTGGGGCCAACGTCCTGACTTTC. It translates to CASSLGLVSGANVLTF.